The 27 T cell receptor beta chains below were found in one sample sequenced in a study of shared clonotypes between healthy human individuals (dated by TCRdb to about 2020). Library method: the immunoSEQ multiplex PCR assay. Imported from immuneACCESS, the table was reduced by TCRdb to in-frame sequences with V and J called. These copies leave out some clones; in studies compared against another copy, an unresolved V gene accounts for under half, and the cause of the remainder is not known. The sample records about 690,000 clones, roughly 88% of which are singletons. Together, the top ten hold more than 30% of the sample. Source material: memory CD8+ T cells from PBMCs. The meaning of the sample's cell subset or site label: CD45RO+ cells pooled with CCR7-negative TemRA cells. Receptor source: a man aged 18-30 years in good health. Some clones in this sample may be carry-over from other donors' samples.

V gene TRBV29-1 combines with J gene TRBJ2-5, with TRBD1 as a possible D gene (6 bases). The end of the DNA is better explained by TRBJ2-7, so the J call may be wrong. Germline loops: CDR1 SQVTM, CDR2 ANQGSEA. CDR3 size: 12 residues. CDR3 coding DNA: TGCAGCGTTGAACAGGGACACTACGAGCAGTACTTC. Translated, it gives CSVEQGHYEQYF.

The chain recombines TRBV4-3 with TRBJ1-1, with D maybe TRBD1 (6 bases). CDR1 LGHNA and CDR2 YSLEER come from the germline V gene. The CDR3 spans 15 residues. Trimming took off 4 bases at V and 0 bases at J, with 12 bases between the two ends. This chain's CDR3 is CASSPGAGVNTEAFF. DNA for the CDR3: TGCGCCAGCAGCCCGGGGGCAGGGGTGAACACTGAAGCTTTCTTT.

Remarks on this clone: The same CDR3 arises from other DNA sequences in this sample as well. The rearrangement uses TRBV27 and TRBJ1-5, with 7 bases matching TRBD1. Germline V CDR1 and CDR2: MNHEY, SMNVEV (reference sequence). V gave up 6 bases and J gave up 2 bases; unmatched junction bases: 4. The CDR3 extends over 14 amino acids. The CDR3 here is CASSYTGGNQPQHF. CDR3 DNA: TGTGCCAGCAGCTACACAGGGGGCAATCAGCCCCAGCATTTT.

This clone was detected once. This chain connects TRBV27 to TRBJ2-2, with a possible D match to TRBD1 (5 bases). This CDR3 region has 17 residues. Germline assignment: CDR1 MNHEY and CDR2 SMNVEV (reference sequence). Trimming pared 5 bases from V and 2 bases from J, leaving 18 bases between. CDR3 loop: CASSPPAVWGNTGELFF. In nucleotides, the CDR3 is TGTGCCAGCAGTCCTCCTGCGGTCTGGGGCAACACCGGGGAGCTGTTTTTT.

The chain recombines TRBV25-1 with TRBJ2-5; no firm D call. This CDR3 has 15 amino acids. Germline V lookup: CDR1 MGHDK, CDR2 SYGVNS. V gave up 1 base and J gave up 5 bases, with 14 bases separating them. The CDR3 bases are TGTGCCAGCAGTGAATTATCGGGTTTCGGGGAGACCCAGTACTTC. Its protein is CASSELSGFGETQYF.

The chain joins TRBV6-5 to TRBJ2-7; possible D gene TRBD2, 5 bases. Germline V gene data show CDR1 as MNHEY and CDR2 as SVGAGI. The V end was cut by 0 bases, the J end by 3 bases, with 12 bases between. The CDR3 has 15 amino acids. The CDR3 here is CASSYSRVRGYEQYF. The CDR3 DNA is TGTGCCAGCAGTTACTCGAGGGTCCGGGGCTACGAGCAGTACTTC.

The chain employs TRBV2 and TRBJ2-1, with 7 positions matching TRBD2. This CDR3 has 13 amino acids. After removal of 6 bases from V and 5 bases from J, the junction contained 4 bases not matched to a gene. The germline CDR1 and CDR2 sequences are SNHLY and FYNNEI. Here the CDR3 DNA reads TGTGCCAGCAGGGGGACTACCCACAATGAGCAGTTCTTC. Residues: CASRGTTHNEQFF.

The rearrangement joins TRBV5-8 to TRBJ1-5, with 9 bases lining up with TRBD1. Trimming removed 2 bases from V and 6 bases from J; junction bases left unmatched: 9. Germline V gives CDR1 SGHTS, CDR2 YDEGEE. The CDR3 sequence is 16 residues long. The CDR3 DNA follows: TGTGCCAGCAGCTTTAAATCCAACAGGGGGCTTCAGCCCCAGCATTTT. Translation: CASSFKSNRGLQPQHF.

DNA for the CDR3: TGTGCCACCTATAACAGGGGGCCGGGTGGCTACACCTTC. It is translated as CATYNRGPGGYTF. The chain couples TRBV6-5 to TRBJ1-2, with 9 positions matching TRBD1. The V gene end was trimmed by 10 bases and the J gene end by 7 bases; junction bases not matched to a gene: 10. Germline values: CDR1 MNHEY, CDR2 SVGAGI. This CDR3 has 13 amino acids.

The chain joins TRBV29-1 to TRBJ1-2; tentatively, D is TRBD1 (5 bases). Deletions cut 2 bases from V and 7 bases from J, with 14 bases between. The CDR3 covers 13 residues. The germline V gene encodes CDR1 SQVTM and CDR2 ANQGSEA. Here the CDR3 DNA reads TGCAGCGTTGAACTGGGGGGAGTCACTGGCTACACCTTC. Translation: CSVELGGVTGYTF.

This rearrangement joins TRBV4-1 to TRBJ2-5; TRBD2 matches at 12 bases. Germline loops: CDR1 MGHRA, CDR2 YSYEKL. V lost 0 bases, J lost 5 bases, and 1 base stayed unmatched. The CDR3 is made up of 15 amino acids. This chain's CDR3 is CASSQEGLAGETQYF. CDR3 coding DNA: TGCGCCAGCAGCCAAGAAGGACTAGCGGGGGAGACCCAGTACTTC.

The chain couples TRBV27 to TRBJ2-7; 11 bases fit TRBD2. This CDR3 has 13 residues. Trimming cost V 6 bases and J 5 bases; bases outside gene matches: 3. Germline-derived CDR1 and CDR2 are MNHEY and SMNVEV (reference sequence). The CDR3 loop is CASRVAGGDEQYF. The CDR3 DNA reads TGTGCCAGCAGGGTAGCGGGAGGGGACGAGCAGTACTTC.

This clone came up once. J is TRBJ2-4 and V is TRBV4-3; no clear D. This CDR3 spans 14 amino acids. Germline CDR1 reads LGHNA; CDR2 reads YSLEER. V gave up 4 bases and J gave up 1 base, with 8 bases separating them. In DNA form, the CDR3 reads TGCGCCAGCAGCCTTCGTTGGGCCAAAAACATTCAGTACTTC. Its protein product is CASSLRWAKNIQYF.

A few counts support this clone. The chain has TRBV4-3 and TRBJ2-5, with a possible D match to TRBD2 (7 bases). The CDR3 totals 18 residues. The V end lost 0 bases, the J end lost 4 bases, and 21 bases lay between the germline ends. Germline V gene lookup returns CDR1 LGHNA and CDR2 YSLEER. The CDR3 is CASSQDWGGGAFSETQYF. CDR3 DNA sequence: TGCGCCAGCAGCCAAGATTGGGGAGGGGGGGCATTCTCAGAGACCCAGTACTTC.

Note on this clone: The sample holds other DNA sequences that translate to the same CDR3. The rearrangement links TRBV27 to TRBJ2-7; D is unresolved. CDR3 length: 13 residues. Germline values: CDR1 MNHEY, CDR2 SMNVEV (reference sequence). Trimming removed 5 bases at V and 4 bases at J, with 12 bases between. CDR3 loop: CASSLLNTYEQYF. The CDR3 DNA reads TGTGCCAGCAGTCTCCTCAACACATACGAGCAGTACTTC.

The chain is built from TRBV28 and TRBJ1-1; D gene unclear. The CDR3 spans 12 residues. Germline V gene data show CDR1 as MDHEN and CDR2 as SYDVKM. V lost 10 bases and J 2 bases, leaving 11 bases between the germline ends. In nucleotides, the CDR3 is TGTGCCACCCTTCCACCAAACACTGAAGCTTTCTTT. Translated: CATLPPNTEAFF.

The V call is TRBV2, the J call TRBJ2-5, with D tentatively TRBD1 (6 bases). Germline-derived CDR1 and CDR2 are SNHLY and FYNNEI. The CDR3 runs to 15 residues. V was cut by 1 base and J by 3 bases, with 12 bases left in between. The CDR3 protein is CASSEELAGEETQYF. The CDR3 nucleotides read TGTGCCAGCAGTGAAGAGTTGGCAGGGGAAGAGACCCAGTACTTC.

This chain connects TRBV4-3 to TRBJ2-1; a possible D gene is TRBD2 (5 bases). The CDR3 totals 16 residues. With 0 bases removed from V and 5 bases from J, the gap between germline ends came to 14 bases. Germline assignment: CDR1 LGHNA and CDR2 YSLEER. The CDR3 DNA reads as TGCGCCAGCAGCCAAGATGAGGACTCGTATAACAATGAGCAGTTCTTC. This gives the protein CASSQDEDSYNNEQFF.

This clone was observed a handful of times. The chain carries TRBV19 and TRBJ1-1, with a tentative D call TRBD1 (5 bases). CDR3 length equals 15 residues. The V and J ends lost 4 bases and 9 bases respectively, with 21 bases between them. The V gene's germline CDR1 is LNHDA and CDR2 SQIVND (reference sequence). CDR3 in amino acids: CASSRLHPGPLQAFF. The CDR3 DNA is TGTGCCAGTAGTAGGTTACACCCGGGGCCACTGCAAGCTTTCTTT.

The genes are TRBV5-6 and TRBJ2-2; the D gene is possibly TRBD1 (6 bases). From germline, CDR1 is SGHDT and CDR2 YYEEEE. V lost 3 bases to trimming and J lost 0 bases, with 15 bases between them. There are 17 residues in the CDR3. For the CDR3, the DNA is TGTGCCAGCAGCTCCCGAACAGGGAATGCGAACACCGGGGAGCTGTTTTTT. Translated, it gives CASSSRTGNANTGELFF.

This chain links TRBV28 with TRBJ2-4; D possibly matches TRBD1 or TRBD2 (5 bases each). The CDR3 runs 14 residues. The germline V gene has CDR1 MDHEN and CDR2 SYDVKM. V was trimmed by 5 bases and J by 7 bases, leaving 15 bases between them. The CDR3: CASSPTREGNIQYF. CDR3 DNA sequence: TGTGCCAGCAGTCCGACCCGAGAGGGGAACATTCAGTACTTC.

The rearrangement uses TRBV27 and TRBJ2-6; TRBD1 might be the D (6 bases). Germline V gene data show CDR1 as MNHEY and CDR2 as SMNVEV (reference sequence). The CDR3 is made up of 15 amino acids. The V and J ends lost 6 bases and 2 bases respectively, with 11 bases between them. Here the CDR3 reads CASRMTGAGANVLTF. The CDR3 nucleotides read TGTGCCAGCAGGATGACAGGTGCTGGGGCCAACGTCCTGACTTTC.

This clone appeared a single time. The chain recombines TRBV15 with TRBJ1-2; a possible D gene is TRBD1 (6 bases). In germline, CDR1 is LNHNV, CDR2 YYDKDF (reference sequence). V was clipped by 4 bases and J by 4 bases, with 16 bases between them. The CDR3 is 15 residues long. The CDR3 nucleotides are TGTGCCACCAGCAATCCGGGACAAACTGTCTATGGCTACACCTTC. Residues: CATSNPGQTVYGYTF.

This chain uses TRBV7-8 with TRBJ1-1, with D perhaps matching TRBD1 (5 bases). Germline assignment: CDR1 SGHVS and CDR2 FQNEAQ. The CDR3 totals 15 residues. Trimming removed 0 bases from V and 3 bases from J, with 11 bases in between. DNA for the CDR3: TGTGCCAGCAGCTTAGCGCCGGGGGTGGACACTGAAGCTTTCTTT. It specifies CASSLAPGVDTEAFF.

J is TRBJ2-3 and V is TRBV7-7, with 12 bases aligning to TRBD2. V lost 5 bases, J lost 0 bases, and 6 bases stayed unmatched. The CDR3 runs 17 residues. The germline gives CDR1 SSHAT, CDR2 FNYEAQ (reference sequence). The CDR3: CASSPGLAGTSTDTQYF. The CDR3 DNA is TGTGCCAGCAGCCCCGGACTAGCGGGAACTAGCACAGATACGCAGTATTTT.

V gene TRBV7-3 combines with J gene TRBJ2-7, with 8 bases fitting TRBD1. The V gene end was trimmed by 5 bases and the J gene end by 6 bases; junction bases not matched to a gene: 12. From germline, CDR1 is SGHTA and CDR2 FQGTGA. The CDR3 spans 15 residues. The CDR3 nucleotides read TGTGCCAGCAGCCCTGGACAGGGCAAACTACGCGAGCAGTACTTC. This sequence encodes CASSPGQGKLREQYF.

The chain employs TRBV7-8 and TRBJ1-4; D perhaps matches TRBD1 (6 bases). Per the germline V gene, CDR1 is SGHVS and CDR2 is FQNEAQ. The V and J ends lost 5 bases and 8 bases respectively, with 9 bases between them. CDR3 length equals 12 residues. The CDR3 nucleotides are TGTGCCAGCAGCCCCCAGGGGGAAAAACTGTTTTTT. Amino acids: CASSPQGEKLFF. Full variable domain (missing parts from reference TRBV7-8 and TRBJ1-4): GAGVSQSPRYKVAKRGQDVALRCDPISGHVSLFWYQQALGQGPEFLTYFQNEAQLDKSGLPSDRFFAERPEGSVSTLKIQRTQQEDSAVYLCASSPQGEKLFFGSGTQLSVL.